This T cell receptor beta chain was identified during a study of control samples from healthy donors and cancer patients. The method was immunoSEQ multiplex PCR; TCRdb's version includes in-frame clones alone and lacks a portion of them. Of 93,000 or so clones listed, around 89% are singletons. The sequencing input was PBMCs. This clonotype originated in a man between 60 and 75 years old with lung cancer.

The CDR3 sequence is CASSIFEGPRNQPQHF. DNA of the CDR3: TGTGCCAGTAGTATATTTGAGGGACCTCGCAATCAGCCCCAGCATTTT. The chain has TRBV19 and TRBJ1-5, with TRBD1 as a possible D gene (5 bases). V lost 2 bases to trimming and J lost 2 bases, with 13 bases between them. The CDR3 sequence is 16 residues long. Germline values: CDR1 LNHDA, CDR2 SQIVND (reference sequence).